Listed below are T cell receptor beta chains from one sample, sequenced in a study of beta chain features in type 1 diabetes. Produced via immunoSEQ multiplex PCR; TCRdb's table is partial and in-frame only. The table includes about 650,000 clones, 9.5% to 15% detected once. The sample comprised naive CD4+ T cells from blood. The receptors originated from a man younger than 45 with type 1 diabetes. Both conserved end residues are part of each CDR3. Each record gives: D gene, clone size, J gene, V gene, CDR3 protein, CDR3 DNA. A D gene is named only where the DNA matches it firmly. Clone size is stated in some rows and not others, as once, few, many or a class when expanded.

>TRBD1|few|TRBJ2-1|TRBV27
CASSLWTGKSSYNEQFF
TGTGCCAGCAGTTTATGGACAGGGAAATCCTCCTACAATGAGCAGTTCTTC
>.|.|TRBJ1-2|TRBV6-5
CASGVRERQGYTF
TGTGCCAGCGGAGTCAGGGAGCGCCAGGGCTACACCTTC
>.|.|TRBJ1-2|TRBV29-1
CSVPDRTNYGYTF
TGCAGCGTTCCTGACAGGACTAACTATGGCTACACCTTC
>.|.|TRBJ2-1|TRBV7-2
CASSSPWGYNEQFF
TGTGCCAGCAGCTCCCCTTGGGGTTACAATGAGCAGTTCTTC
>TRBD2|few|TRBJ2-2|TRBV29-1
CSVGQRGLSGELFF
TGCAGCGTTGGACAGCGGGGGTTAAGCGGGGAGCTGTTTTTT
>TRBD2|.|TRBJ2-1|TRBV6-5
CASTRLAGYNEQFF
TGTGCCAGCACCCGACTAGCAGGTTACAATGAGCAGTTCTTC
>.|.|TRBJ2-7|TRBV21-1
CASSARGQPCSYEQYF
TGTGCCAGCAGCGCGCGGGGTCAGCCTTGTTCCTACGAGCAGTACTTC
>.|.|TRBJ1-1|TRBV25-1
CASSESFGRSNTEAFF
TGTGCCAGCAGTGAATCATTTGGACGGTCGAACACTGAAGCTTTCTTT
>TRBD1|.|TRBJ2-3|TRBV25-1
CASSEWGQGSGTDTQYF
TGTGCCAGCAGTGAATGGGGACAGGGTTCGGGCACAGATACGCAGTATTTT
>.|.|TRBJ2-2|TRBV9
CASSVSGSNTGELFF
TGTGCCAGCAGCGTATCAGGGTCGAACACCGGGGAGCTGTTTTTT
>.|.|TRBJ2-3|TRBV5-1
CASSSGARGADTQYF
TGCGCCAGCAGCTCAGGGGCCAGGGGAGCAGATACGCAGTATTTT
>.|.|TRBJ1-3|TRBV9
CASSVRGQTNTIYF
TGTGCCAGCAGCGTCCGGGGCCAAACAAACACCATATATTTT
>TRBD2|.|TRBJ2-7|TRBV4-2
CASSLTSGDSSYEQYF
TGTGCCAGCAGCCTGACTAGCGGGGACAGCTCCTACGAGCAGTACTTC
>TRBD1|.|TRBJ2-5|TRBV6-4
CASGRDSEETQYF
TGTGCCAGCGGCCGGGACAGCGAAGAGACCCAGTACTTC
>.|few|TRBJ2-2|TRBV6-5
CASSIITGELFF
TGTGCCAGCAGTATAATCACCGGGGAGCTGTTTTTT
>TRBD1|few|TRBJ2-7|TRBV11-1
CASSPWDRGYEQYF
TGTGCCAGCAGCCCATGGGACAGGGGCTACGAGCAGTACTTC
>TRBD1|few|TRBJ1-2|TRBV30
CASPDRAESLVYGYTF
TGTGCCTCCCCGGACAGGGCTGAGAGTTTGGTCTATGGCTACACCTTC
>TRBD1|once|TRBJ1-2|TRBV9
CASSQGGFDYGYTF
TGTGCCAGCAGCCAAGGGGGCTTTGACTATGGCTACACCTTC
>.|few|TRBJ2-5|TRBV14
CASSQVVQTETQYF
TGTGCCAGCAGCCAAGTAGTACAGACAGAGACCCAGTACTTC
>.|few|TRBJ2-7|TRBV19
CASSPQGSGQSYEQYF
TGTGCCAGTAGTCCCCAGGGGAGCGGGCAATCTTACGAGCAGTACTTC
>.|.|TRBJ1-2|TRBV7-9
CASSPGTTVGGYTF
TGTGCCAGCAGCCCCGGGACGACCGTTGGTGGCTACACCTTC